This is a list of T cell receptor beta chains from one sample in a study of cytomegalovirus exposure and HLA in healthy donors. TCRdb's copy holds only in-frame clones and misses some; the assay was immunoSEQ multiplex PCR. The sample carries 150,000 to 200,000 clones, 80% recorded once. The sequenced sample consisted of PBMCs. These TCRs come from a man between 18 and 35 years old in good health and CMV-seropositive. The CDR3 runs from the conserved cysteine through the conserved F or W. A D gene is named only where the DNA matches it firmly. Expanded clones are given a class, and other clones once, few, many or no size at all.

d_call	cdr3_length	v_call	clone_size	j_call	cdr3_nt	cdr3_aa
TRBD1	15	TRBV4-3	NA	TRBJ1-2	TGCGCCAGCAGCTCCCGGACAGGGGACTACTATGGCTACACCTTC	CASSSRTGDYYGYTF
TRBD2	16	TRBV14	NA	TRBJ2-1	TGTGCCAGCAGCCAAAGGCTAGCGGGAGGAGAGGTTGAGCAGTTCTTC	CASSQRLAGGEVEQFF
TRBD1	16	TRBV27	NA	TRBJ1-5	TGTGCCAGCAGTCGATCGACCGGGACAGGGAATCAGCCCCAGCATTTT	CASSRSTGTGNQPQHF
TRBD2	15	TRBV4-1	NA	TRBJ2-7	TGCGCCAGCAGCCAACTGGGACTAGTGACGGACGAGCAGTACTTC	CASSQLGLVTDEQYF
NA	16	TRBV7-3	NA	TRBJ2-3	TGTGCCAGCAGCCACGTGGGGGGGCCTAACGTGGATACGCAGTATTTT	CASSHVGGPNVDTQYF
NA	15	TRBV5-8	NA	TRBJ1-5	TGTGCCAGCAGCTCCAGGGTAAGGGGCAATCAGCCCCAGCATTTT	CASSSRVRGNQPQHF
NA	13	TRBV19	NA	TRBJ2-7	TGTGCCAGTAGTATCGGCTCAGGCAACGAGCAGTACTTC	CASSIGSGNEQYF
NA	17	TRBV6-1	NA	TRBJ2-7	TGTGCCAGCAGTGAAGTGGGGGCCGGGACGGGACCCTACGAGCAGTACTTC	CASSEVGAGTGPYEQYF
TRBD2	16	TRBV15	NA	TRBJ2-7	TGTGCCACCAGCGAGGGACTCCGGGGGGGAAAATACGAGCAGTACTTC	CATSEGLRGGKYEQYF
NA	15	TRBV6-5	NA	TRBJ2-7	TGTGCCAGCAGTAGTACAAGGGACACACCCTACGAGCAGTACTTC	CASSSTRDTPYEQYF
TRBD1	16	TRBV28	few	TRBJ2-5	TGTGCCAGCAGTTTATACCCCGGGACAGCCCAAGAGACCCAGTACTTC	CASSLYPGTAQETQYF
TRBD2	16	TRBV5-1	NA	TRBJ2-5	TGCGCCAGCAGCTTGGGACTAGCGGGAGACGCAGAGACCCAGTACTTC	CASSLGLAGDAETQYF
NA	16	TRBV4-3	NA	TRBJ1-6	TGCGCCAGCAGCCAAGATCGTGGGCGCGATAATTCACCCCTCCACTTT	CASSQDRGRDNSPLHF
NA	13	TRBV12-2	medium-sized	TRBJ1-2	TGTGCAAGTCGCTTAGGGGACAGATATGGCTACACCTTC	CASRLGDRYGYTF
NA	15	TRBV15	NA	TRBJ2-3	TGTGCCACCAGCACCGTGGGGGGGCCTGCAGATACGCAGTATTTT	CATSTVGGPADTQYF
NA	15	TRBV9	NA	TRBJ1-1	TGTGCCAGCAGCGTAGGGGGGGGGCGGAACACTGAAGCTTTCTTT	CASSVGGGRNTEAFF
TRBD1	16	TRBV28	NA	TRBJ1-5	TGTGCCAGCAGTTCGCGGGACAGTCCTACTGATCAGCCCCAGCATTTT	CASSSRDSPTDQPQHF
NA	16	TRBV7-9	NA	TRBJ2-3	TGTGCCAGCAGCCCTTTCGGGCAGGGCCCCACAGATACGCAGTATTTT	CASSPFGQGPTDTQYF
NA	12	TRBV19	few	TRBJ1-2	TGTGCCACGAAACAGGAGAACTATGGCTACACCTTC	CATKQENYGYTF
TRBD1	18	TRBV28	NA	TRBJ1-2	TGTGCCAGCAGCCAGGAACCGGGACAGGGGGCTGTCGGCTATGGCTACACCTTC	CASSQEPGQGAVGYGYTF
NA	14	TRBV7-9	NA	TRBJ1-4	TGTGCCAGCAGCGTAAGCGGGAGACGGGAAAAACTGTTTTTT	CASSVSGRREKLFF
TRBD1	15	TRBV4-1	NA	TRBJ1-2	TGCGCCAGCAGCCCGGGACAGGCGGGTAACTATGGCTACACCTTC	CASSPGQAGNYGYTF
NA	15	TRBV19	NA	TRBJ1-2	TGTGCCAGTAGCAATCCAGGGTGGGGTGACGGCGGCTACACCTTC	CASSNPGWGDGGYTF
TRBD1	15	TRBV7-8	NA	TRBJ2-1	TGTGCCAGCAGCTACAGGGGACAGTCCTACAATGAGCAGTTCTTC	CASSYRGQSYNEQFF
TRBD1	17	TRBV10-2	NA	TRBJ1-4	TGCGCCAGCAGTCGGGACAGGGGGTATGCAACTAATGAAAAACTGTTTTTT	CASSRDRGYATNEKLFF
NA	14	TRBV18	NA	TRBJ2-2	TGTGCCAGCTCACCGCTCGCAGGGAACGGGGAGCTGTTTTTT	CASSPLAGNGELFF
NA	13	TRBV19	NA	TRBJ2-7	TGTGCCAGTAGTATAGGGAGCGCCTACGAGCAGTACTTC	CASSIGSAYEQYF
TRBD2	11	TRBV29-1	NA	TRBJ2-5	TGCAGCGTTGGCGGGGAGGGGACCCAGTACTTC	CSVGGEGTQYF
TRBD2	13	TRBV30	NA	TRBJ2-5	TGTGCCTCGACTAGCGTGTACCAAGAGACCCAGTACTTC	CASTSVYQETQYF
TRBD1	15	TRBV6-1	NA	TRBJ1-1	TGTGCCAGCAGTAAAACAGGGGTGGCGAACACCGAAGCTTTCTTT	CASSKTGVANTEAFF
TRBD1	15	TRBV11-2	NA	TRBJ2-1	TGTGCCAGCAGCTTTGGGACAGGGGGCTTAAATGAGCAGTTCTTC	CASSFGTGGLNEQFF
NA	16	TRBV5-1	NA	TRBJ1-2	TGCGCCAGCAGCTTGGGGGACTTGAGGGCTAACTATGGCTACACCTTC	CASSLGDLRANYGYTF
TRBD1	15	TRBV9	NA	TRBJ2-1	TGTGCCAGCAGCCCGCCCAGGGGGCACATCGATGAGCAGTTCTTC	CASSPPRGHIDEQFF
TRBD1	13	TRBV2	NA	TRBJ1-1	TGTGCCAGCAGTGAGACAGGGGACACTGAAGCTTTCTTT	CASSETGDTEAFF
NA	14	TRBV13	NA	TRBJ1-1	TGTGCCAGCAGCTTGATGGGGCGGAGCACTGAAGCTTTCTTT	CASSLMGRSTEAFF
NA	15	TRBV15	NA	TRBJ2-1	TGTGCCACCAGGGGGCTCCGCCAGGCCTACAATGAGCAGTTCTTC	CATRGLRQAYNEQFF
NA	12	TRBV6-6	once	TRBJ2-5	TGTGCCAGCAGTTACGGAGCGGAGACCCAGTACTTC	CASSYGAETQYF
NA	13	TRBV6-4	NA	TRBJ1-1	TGTGCCAGCAGTGAAGCACGGAACACTGAAGCTTTCTTT	CASSEARNTEAFF
NA	13	TRBV27	few	TRBJ2-3	TGTGCCAGCAGTTTATTGGGCTCAGATACGCAGTATTTT	CASSLLGSDTQYF
TRBD1	15	TRBV5-1	NA	TRBJ2-7	TGCGCCAGCAGCTCGGACAGGGGTACGTCCTACGAGCAGTACTTC	CASSSDRGTSYEQYF
NA	14	TRBV4-1	NA	TRBJ2-5	TGCGCCAGCAGCCTACTGGGACTCCAAGAGACCCAGTACTTC	CASSLLGLQETQYF
TRBD1	15	TRBV6-1	NA	TRBJ1-5	TGTGCCAGCTGGGACAGAGGATATAGCAATCAGCCCCAGCATTTT	CASWDRGYSNQPQHF
NA	11	TRBV6-1	NA	TRBJ1-3	TGTGCCAGCAGTATCATAGACACCATATATTTT	CASSIIDTIYF
NA	12	TRBV28	NA	TRBJ1-2	TGTGCCAGCAACGACGACAGCTATGGCTACACCTTC	CASNDDSYGYTF
NA	13	TRBV6-4	NA	TRBJ2-2	TGTGCCAGCAGCGAGACGAACACCGGGGAGCTGTTTTTT	CASSETNTGELFF
NA	14	TRBV7-2	NA	TRBJ1-4	TGTGCCAGCAGCTTAGCGGGACTTAATGAAAAACTGTTTTTT	CASSLAGLNEKLFF
NA	16	TRBV15	NA	TRBJ2-5	TGTGCCACCGCGCCTGTTTGGGGGGGCCCGCAAGAGACCCAGTACTTC	CATAPVWGGPQETQYF
TRBD1	15	TRBV18	NA	TRBJ2-7	TGTGCCAGCTCACCAGGGACAGGAAGCTCCTACGAGCAGTACTTC	CASSPGTGSSYEQYF
NA	14	TRBV7-2	once	TRBJ2-2	TGTGCCAGCAGCTCCCCTGACAGAACCGGGGAGCTGTTTTTT	CASSSPDRTGELFF
TRBD2	15	TRBV11-2	NA	TRBJ2-1	TGTGCCAGCAGCTCCGGACTAGATTTCCACAATGAGCAGTTCTTC	CASSSGLDFHNEQFF
TRBD1	15	TRBV19	NA	TRBJ2-7	TGTGCCAGTAGTACCTTGCAGGGGGCAGTAAACGAGCAGTACTTC	CASSTLQGAVNEQYF
NA	15	TRBV13	NA	TRBJ1-1	TGTGCCAGCAGCTCCAACAGGGACACGAACACTGAAGCTTTCTTT	CASSSNRDTNTEAFF
NA	14	TRBV14	NA	TRBJ2-7	TGTGCCAGCAGCCTCGACATCGGTTCCTACGAGCAGTACTTC	CASSLDIGSYEQYF
NA	14	TRBV6-5	few	TRBJ1-2	TGTGCCAGCAGTGAAATCGGAGCTAACTATGGCTACACCTTC	CASSEIGANYGYTF
NA	15	TRBV27	NA	TRBJ2-5	TGTGCCAGCAGTAGACGGACAGACCTTCAAGAGACCCAGTACTTC	CASSRRTDLQETQYF